This TCR beta chain was recorded in a study of blood T cells in healthy people across ages. Per the germline V gene, CDR1 is SQVTM and CDR2 is ANQGSEA. The CDR3 contains 12 residues. Trimming took 7 bases from V and 5 from J, leaving 13 bases between them. Then a second PCR, running roughly 6 to 12 cycles, was carried out with a sample-barcoded 5' primer and a J-beta primer mix. TCRdb re-called the 5' RACE reads through MiXCR, storing one row per CDR3 protein. This repertoire shows about 1.8 million distinct CDR3 sequences, around 48% found once; its top ten account for about 2.1%. The receptor's source is a woman between 40 and 55 years old in good health. Specimen: blood. The genes are TRBV29-1 and TRBJ2-3, with unresolved D. The DNA for the CDR3 is TGCAGCGCCGCCCCCGCACAAGATACGCAGTATTTT. This gives the protein CSAAPAQDTQYF.